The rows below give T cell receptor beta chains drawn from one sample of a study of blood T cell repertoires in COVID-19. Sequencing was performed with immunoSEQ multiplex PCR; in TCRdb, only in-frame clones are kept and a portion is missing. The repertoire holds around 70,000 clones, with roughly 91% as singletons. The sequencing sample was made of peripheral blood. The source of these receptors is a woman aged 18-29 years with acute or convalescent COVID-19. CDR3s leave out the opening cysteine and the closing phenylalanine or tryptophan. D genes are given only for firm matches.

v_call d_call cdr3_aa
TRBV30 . AWSVRRRPSGNTIY
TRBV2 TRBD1 ASSELQGGVETQY
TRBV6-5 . ASMAVAKNIQY
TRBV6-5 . ATYYIQGNNEQF
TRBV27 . ASSLSPLKLTATDTQY
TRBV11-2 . ASSLGPDWRFTDTQY
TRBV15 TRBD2 ATSRDSGLAGLRAGTDTQY
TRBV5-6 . ASSGGGQNYGYT
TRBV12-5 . ASGLQGSSYNEQF
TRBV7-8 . ASSLERGNEQF
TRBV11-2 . ASSLEAESPLH
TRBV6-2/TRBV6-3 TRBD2 ASSYQREGSEQF
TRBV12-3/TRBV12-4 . ASSLASGNTIY
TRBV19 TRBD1 ASSIGRWTGDRVEQF
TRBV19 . ASRPGGYVEAF
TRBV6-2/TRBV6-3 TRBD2 ASSPTGASGRTYEQY
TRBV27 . ASGGSSVEQF
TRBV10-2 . ASSEGSNEQF
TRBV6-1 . ASSEFGGVNQPQH
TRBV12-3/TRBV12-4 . ASNLRGTEAF
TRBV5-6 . ASSFQTTRNTEAF
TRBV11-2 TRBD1 ASSSSTGDNSPLH
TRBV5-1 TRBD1 ASSLGSLGTGVDEAF
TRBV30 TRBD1 AWTRDRVNTEAF
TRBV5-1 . ASSLDSLVGDTQY
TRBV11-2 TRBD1 ASSLTGGFYNEQF
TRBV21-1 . ASSSGTENNSPLH
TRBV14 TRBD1 ASSQVQGTEAF
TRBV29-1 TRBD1 SVVTGTYEQY